The clone carrying this TCR beta chain came up once. As yet, its antigen is unknown. Germline lookup yields CDR1 MNHEY and CDR2 SVGAGI. The germline V and J ends were trimmed by 8 bases and 4 bases, with 3 bases remaining between them. The CDR3 loop spans 10 amino acids. Some clones are missing from TCRdb's copy, which holds only in-frame ones; the method was immunoSEQ multiplex PCR. The sample yields some 170,000 clones, over 80% seen once. The data originate from a study of T cell responses to AZD1222 COVID-19 vaccine. Study conclusions and caveats: Unmutated regions of variants are reportedly targeted by nearly half of spike-specific TCRs.

The sequencing here drew on peripheral blood, taken 28 days after the second dose of the MenACWY control vaccine. The sequence came from an adult who received the MenACWY meningococcal vaccine as a control. The rearrangement joins TRBV6-5 to TRBJ2-1; D gene unclear. CDR3 sequence reads: CASGYNEQFF. CDR3 DNA: TGTGCCAGCGGGTACAATGAGCAGTTCTTC.